What follows are 32 T cell receptor beta chains derived from one specimen sequenced in a study of early T cells in non-severe SARS-CoV-2 infection. TCRdb ran MiXCR on the 5' RACE reads and lists one entry per CDR3 protein. This repertoire shows about 70,000 distinct CDR3 sequences, about a tenth found once; its top ten account for about 14%. The sample consisted of whole blood, taken at baseline. Receptors originate from an adult who was a healthcare worker with PCR-confirmed SARS-CoV-2 infection or an uninfected control (not recorded which).

This clonotype has just a few counts. V is TRBV6-4 and J is TRBJ1-5; no definite D call. V lost 4 bases and J 0 bases, leaving 13 bases between the germline ends. The CDR3 totals 16 residues. The V gene's germline CDR1 is MRHNA and CDR2 SNTAGT. The DNA for the CDR3 is TGTGCCAGCAGTGTAACTACAGCGGATAGCAATCAGCCCCAGCATTTT. Residues: CASSVTTADSNQPQHF.

This clonotype was picked up a small number of times. Here the CDR3 reads CASSLIGKVEAFF. CDR3 coding DNA: TGTGCCAGCAGTTTAATCGGTAAGGTCGAAGCTTTCTTT. The rearrangement uses TRBV12-3 or TRBV12-4 and TRBJ1-1; unclear D gene. This CDR3 contains 13 residues. V lost 2 bases and J 8 bases, leaving 12 bases between the germline ends.

This clonotype was observed at least ten times. The rearrangement uses TRBV18 and TRBJ1-1; 7 bases align to TRBD1. CDR3 size: 17 residues. J lost 1 base, V lost 3 bases, and 11 bases had no gene match. Germline V gives CDR1 KGHSH, CDR2 LQKENI. As DNA, the CDR3 is TGTGCCAGCTCACCGACCTTCGTGGCAGGGGGGAACACTGAAGCTTTCTTT. It is translated as CASSPTFVAGGNTEAFF.

The V call is TRBV4-1, the J call TRBJ1-1; D not resolved. Trimming took 5 bases from V and 5 from J, leaving 15 bases between them. This CDR3 contains 14 residues. Per germline, CDR1 MGHRA and CDR2 YSYEKL. The CDR3 reads CASSTQQPPTEAFF. The CDR3, as DNA: TGCGCCAGCAGCACACAGCAACCTCCGACTGAAGCTTTCTTT.

This clonotype has more than one count but fewer than ten. The rearrangement uses TRBV3-1 and TRBJ2-2; unclear D gene. The CDR3 has 18 residues. Trimming shortened V by 0 bases and J by 6 bases, and 20 bases separated the two germline ends. CDR1 is LGHDT, CDR2 YNNKEL, per germline (reference sequence). Written as DNA, the CDR3 is TGTGCCAGCAGCCAAGAAGGCCTCGCCGGCCACTCGTCCGGGGAGCTGTTTTTT. This translates into CASSQEGLAGHSSGELFF.

This clonotype was counted ten times or more. V and J are TRBV30 and TRBJ2-5, with 7 bases matching TRBD1. Trimming at V came to 2 bases and at J to 4 bases, leaving 10 bases not matched to a gene. The CDR3 is made up of 15 amino acids. Germline V lookup: CDR1 GTSNPN, CDR2 SVGIG (reference sequence). CDR3 region: CAWSTSNRGRETQYF. In DNA, the CDR3 is TGTGCCTGGAGTACCTCGAACAGGGGAAGAGAGACCCAGTACTTC. The full variable domain, with the rest looked up from reference TRBV30 and TRBJ2-5, is SQTIHQWPATLVQPVGSPLSLECTVEGTSNPNLYWYRQAAGRGLQLLFYSVGIGQISSEVPQNLSASRPQDRQFILSSKKLLLSDSGFYLCAWSTSNRGRETQYFGPGTRLLVL.

This clonotype came up many times. The chain is built from TRBV7-3 and TRBJ2-1; 13 bases match TRBD2. The CDR3 contains 19 residues. With V trimmed by 5 bases and J by 7 bases, 17 bases remained unmatched. Germline V CDR1 and CDR2: SGHTA, FQGTGA. CDR3 in amino acids: CASSRLAGGRSRTGNEQFF. CDR3 DNA: TGTGCCAGCAGCCGACTAGCGGGAGGCCGATCCCGTACAGGAAATGAGCAGTTCTTC. The full variable domain, with the rest looked up from reference TRBV7-3 and TRBJ2-1, is GAGVSQTPSNKVTEKGKYVELRCDPISGHTALYWYRQSLGQGPEFLIYFQGTGAADDSGLPNDRFFAVRPEGSVSTLKIQRTERGDSAVYLCASSRLAGGRSRTGNEQFFGPGTRLTVL.

This clonotype came up many times. V is TRBV20-1 and J is TRBJ2-3; 8 bases are shared with TRBD2. The CDR3 runs to 14 residues. CDR1 is DFQATT, CDR2 SNEGSKA, per germline (reference sequence). V was clipped by 6 bases and J by 2 bases; unmatched bases: 7. The CDR3 reads CSAPTSGNTDTQYF. CDR3 DNA sequence: TGCAGTGCGCCAACTAGCGGCAACACAGATACGCAGTATTTT.

The V and J genes are TRBV11-2 and TRBJ2-1, with D unclear. Trimming removed 4 bases from V and 4 bases from J, with 17 bases in between. Per the germline V gene, CDR1 is SGHAT and CDR2 is FQNNGV. The CDR3 has 16 residues. CDR3 loop: CASSSTRKVGYNEQFF. For the CDR3, the DNA is TGTGCCAGCAGCTCAACCAGGAAAGTCGGTTACAATGAGCAGTTCTTC.

This chain uses TRBV29-1 with TRBJ2-1; D might be TRBD2 (6 bases). The germline V and J ends were trimmed by 4 bases and 1 base, with 8 bases remaining between them. This CDR3 region has 13 residues. Per the germline V gene, CDR1 is SQVTM and CDR2 is ANQGSEA. CDR3 DNA sequence: TGCAGCGTTGTTGGGGGGTCCTACAATGAGCAGTTCTTC. It is translated as CSVVGGSYNEQFF.

This clonotype was counted only a few times. The J gene is TRBJ1-1, the V gene TRBV5-1; D is unresolved. V lost 0 bases to trimming and J lost 0 bases, with 12 bases between them. This CDR3 region has 16 residues. Germline assignment: CDR1 SGHRS and CDR2 YFSETQ. CDR3 nucleotides: TGCGCCAGCAGCTTGGGAGCATGGAAGATGAACACTGAAGCTTTCTTT. The encoded protein is CASSLGAWKMNTEAFF.

This clonotype was seen a handful of times. The chain uses TRBV6-1 and TRBJ2-7; D not certain. There are 14 residues in the CDR3. Germline CDR1 MNHNS, CDR2 SASEGT. Trimming cost V 6 bases and J 3 bases, with 15 bases left between them. DNA of the CDR3: TGTGCCAGCAGGCTGGACCAGGTAGTCTACGAGCAGTACTTC. Its translation: CASRLDQVVYEQYF.

The chain uses TRBV7-8 and TRBJ2-1; TRBD2 aligns across 12 bases. The CDR3 runs to 15 residues. The V gene's germline CDR1 is SGHVS and CDR2 FQNEAQ. The ends lost 4 bases at V and 8 bases at J; junction bases unmatched: 6. The CDR3 spells CASSSSGRAGDEQFF. DNA for the CDR3: TGTGCCAGCAGCTCTAGCGGGAGGGCGGGGGATGAGCAGTTCTTC.

The chain carries TRBV12-3 or TRBV12-4 and TRBJ2-7, with D unresolved. This CDR3 comprises 12 residues. Deletions cut 1 base from V and 6 bases from J, with 7 bases between. The DNA for the CDR3 is TGTGCCAGCAGTTTAGTTGACGGCGAGCAGTACTTC. Translating gives CASSLVDGEQYF.

This clonotype was seen many times. This chain uses TRBV4-2 with TRBJ2-5, with D tentatively TRBD1 or TRBD2 (5 bases each). Germline-derived CDR1 and CDR2 are LGHNA and YNFKEQ. The CDR3 consists of 17 residues. The V and J ends lost 0 bases and 4 bases respectively, with 18 bases between them. CDR3 sequence: CASSQDPGTDFRETQYF. As DNA, the CDR3 is TGTGCCAGCAGCCAAGACCCCGGGACCGACTTTCGAGAGACCCAGTACTTC.

This clonotype was picked up one time. The chain joins TRBV5-6 to TRBJ2-5, with D hard to call. Germline V lookup: CDR1 SGHDT, CDR2 YYEEEE. V lost 5 bases and J 5 bases, leaving 28 bases between the germline ends. The CDR3 spans 18 residues. The CDR3 DNA reads as TGTGCCAGCAGACACCACCCTACAGCCACCATAGGAAGCGAGACCCAGTACTTC. It codes for CASRHHPTATIGSETQYF. Full variable domain (remainder filled in from reference TRBV5-6 and TRBJ2-5): DAGVTQSPTHLIKTRGQQVTLRCSPKSGHDTVSWYQQALGQGPQFIFQYYEEEERQRGNFPDRFSGHQFPNYSSELNVNALLLGDSALYLCASRHHPTATIGSETQYFGPGTRLLVL.

A few counts support this clonotype. The chain couples TRBV28 to TRBJ2-3; the D is unclear. V was cut by 4 bases and J by 7 bases, with 9 bases left in between. The germline CDR1 and CDR2 sequences are MDHEN and SYDVKM. The CDR3 is made up of 12 amino acids. The CDR3 DNA is TGTGCCAGCAGTTCTTCAGGCAATACGCAGTATTTT. It yields the protein CASSSSGNTQYF.

The chain carries TRBV24-1 and TRBJ2-1; 10 bases are shared with TRBD1. There are 15 residues in the CDR3. Germline V gene data show CDR1 as KGHDR and CDR2 as SFDVKD. V shed 9 bases, J shed 2 bases, and the junction held 6 bases outside the gene matches. CDR3 in amino acids: CATGAGQGPYNEQFF. The DNA for the CDR3 is TGTGCCACCGGAGCGGGACAGGGGCCCTACAATGAGCAGTTCTTC.

Comment on this clonotype: With a much larger clone just one base away, this may be a read error. This likely comes from a read error, as the CDR3 has no conserved phenylalanine or tryptophan at its end. The V gene is TRBV18, the J gene TRBJ2-2, with D possibly TRBD2 on 6 matching bases. CDR3 length equals 17 residues. Germline CDR1 reads KGHSH; CDR2 reads LQKENI. V lost 3 bases to trimming and J lost 0 bases, with 14 bases between them. CDR3: CASSPVDSGPNTGELFL. In nucleotides, the CDR3 is TGTGCCAGCTCACCGGTGGATAGCGGTCCGAACACCGGGGAGCTGTTTCTT.

This clonotype was counted between two and nine times. The chain couples TRBV6-2 or TRBV6-3 to TRBJ2-7; 11 bases agree with TRBD2. The CDR3 consists of 14 residues. V lost 6 bases and J lost 3; bases outside the gene matches: 4. Germline V CDR1 and CDR2: MNHEY, SVGEGT. CDR3 amino acids: CASRWGLADYEQYF. The CDR3 bases are TGTGCCAGCAGATGGGGACTAGCGGACTACGAGCAGTACTTC.

This clonotype was counted at least ten times. The chain couples TRBV28 to TRBJ1-1; D call uncertain. Germline CDR1 reads MDHEN; CDR2 reads SYDVKM. The CDR3 length is 16 residues. Between the trimmed V and J ends, which lost 6 bases and 1 base, there was a span of 18 bases. Written as DNA, the CDR3 is TGTGCCAGCAGCCCAACCGAGGCCGCTTGGAACACTGAAGCTTTCTTT. Protein product: CASSPTEAAWNTEAFF.

This clonotype was observed many times. The chain links TRBV4-3 to TRBJ1-5, with TRBD1 as a possible D gene (5 bases). This CDR3 contains 17 residues. Germline CDR1 reads LGHNA; CDR2 reads YSLEER. V gave up 0 bases and J gave up 1 base, with 13 bases separating them. The CDR3 coding sequence is TGCGCCAGCAGCCAAGAAGCTGGGGGAGCCAGCAATCAGCCCCAGCATTTT. Encoded protein: CASSQEAGGASNQPQHF.

This clonotype was found many times. The J gene is TRBJ2-1, the V gene TRBV9; a weak D match, TRBD2 (6 bases). Trimming shortened V by 0 bases and J by 4 bases, and 8 bases separated the two germline ends. The CDR3 extends over 14 amino acids. Germline CDR1 reads SGDLS; CDR2 reads YYNGEE. CDR3 coding DNA: TGTGCCAGCAGCGTAGCGGGAGCGTACAATGAGCAGTTCTTC. As protein: CASSVAGAYNEQFF.

This clonotype has ten or more counts. The genes are TRBV29-1 and TRBJ2-3; 10 positions agree with TRBD1. From germline, CDR1 is SQVTM and CDR2 ANQGSEA. CDR3 length: 14 residues. V lost 6 bases, J lost 3 bases, and 6 bases stayed unmatched. The CDR3 bases are TGCAGCGTCGACAGGGGGCGCGGAACAGATACGCAGTATTTT. Amino acids: CSVDRGRGTDTQYF.

This clonotype was seen repeatedly, ten times or more. CDR3 amino acids: CASRDPLAGGTDTQYF. CDR3 DNA sequence: TGTGCCAGCAGGGACCCACTAGCGGGAGGTACAGATACGCAGTATTTT. The rearrangement uses TRBV6-1 and TRBJ2-3, with 12 bases that match TRBD2. The ends lost 6 bases at V and 3 bases at J; junction bases unmatched: 7. The germline V gene has CDR1 MNHNS and CDR2 SASEGT. The CDR3 has 16 amino acids.

In its sample, this clonotype was seen many times. This sequence joins TRBV7-2 and TRBJ2-3; D gene uncertain. The CDR3 length is 14 residues. V was shortened by 4 bases and J by 3 bases, with 11 bases between the two germline ends. Per the germline V gene, CDR1 is SGHTA and CDR2 is FQGNSA. CDR3: CASSSPSSTDTQYF. CDR3 sequence (DNA): TGTGCCAGCAGCTCTCCCTCGAGTACAGATACGCAGTATTTT.

There are many counts of this clonotype. The chain joins TRBV7-8 to TRBJ1-1; no reliable D call. Trimming removed 5 bases at V and 4 bases at J, with 20 bases between. CDR3 length: 16 amino acids. The germline V gene has CDR1 SGHVS and CDR2 FQNEAQ. CDR3 loop: CASSPWTPAGSTEAFF. In nucleotides, the CDR3 is TGTGCCAGCAGCCCGTGGACCCCGGCTGGGAGCACTGAAGCTTTCTTT.

DNA for the CDR3: TGTGCCAGCAGCCCTGGTACAGATACGCAGTATTTT. Its translation: CASSPGTDTQYF. The V gene is TRBV7-2, the J gene TRBJ2-3; D is uncertain. From germline, CDR1 is SGHTA and CDR2 FQGNSA. This CDR3 region has 12 residues. Trimming shortened V by 5 bases and J by 3 bases, and 6 bases separated the two germline ends.

The V gene is TRBV7-9, the J gene TRBJ1-5; D unresolved. CDR1 and CDR2 (germline): SEHNR, FQNEAQ (reference sequence). This CDR3 spans 14 amino acids. The germline V and J ends were trimmed by 3 bases and 7 bases, with 13 bases remaining between them. DNA for the CDR3: TGTGCCAGCAGCTTTGACGGGGTAGGCCAGCCCCAGCATTTT. This encodes CASSFDGVGQPQHF. The whole variable domain, filled in from reference TRBV7-9 and TRBJ1-5, reads DTGVSQNPRHKITKRGQNVTFRCDPISEHNRLYWYRQTLGQGPEFLTYFQNEAQLEKSRLLSDRFSAERPKGSFSTLEIQRTEQGDSAMYLCASSFDGVGQPQHFGDGTRLSIL.

This clonotype was observed at least ten times. The chain combines TRBV7-2 with TRBJ2-3; the match to TRBD1 covers 9 bases. Germline CDR1 SGHTA, CDR2 FQGNSA. V was clipped by 4 bases and J by 2 bases; unmatched bases: 4. The CDR3 sequence is 15 residues long. The CDR3 DNA reads TGTGCCAGCAGCTGGGACAGGGAAAACACAGATACGCAGTATTTT. This gives the protein CASSWDRENTDTQYF.

This clonotype was picked up many times. The chain employs TRBV24-1 and TRBJ1-6; D is possibly TRBD1 (6 bases). V shed 7 bases and J shed 5 bases, with 11 bases lying between them. The CDR3 spans 14 residues. The germline CDR1 and CDR2 sequences are KGHDR and SFDVKD. This CDR3 is CATSRGQNNSPLHF. CDR3 nucleotides: TGTGCCACCAGCAGAGGACAGAATAATTCACCCCTCCACTTT.

In DNA form, the CDR3 reads TGCAGTGCTGTTCCGGGACACAAGAACACTGAAGCTTTCTTT. Its protein product is CSAVPGHKNTEAFF. The genes are TRBV20-1 and TRBJ1-1, with TRBD1 as a possible D gene (6 bases). The length of the CDR3 is 14 residues. Germline CDR1 DFQATT, CDR2 SNEGSKA (reference sequence). V was pared by 5 bases and J by 1 base, with 14 bases between.